Listed below are T cell receptor beta chains from one sample, sequenced in a study of PD-L1 blockade in urothelial cancer. Measured with immunoSEQ multiplex PCR; TCRdb has only the in-frame clones, and not every one. The sample has around 56,000 clones, approximately 86% seen once. The source was PBMCs, collected around atezolizumab (anti-PD-L1) treatment. These TCRs come from a man aged 50-59 years with urothelial cancer. The conserved cysteine and the conserved F or W are not part of the CDR3 here.

V: TRBV2
CDR3: ASSQTGIRLF

V: TRBV6-1
CDR3: ASSDLLETQY

V: TRBV19
CDR3: ASSRQGGGNSYEQY

V: TRBV5-1
CDR3: ASSIERSGSNEQF

V: TRBV9
CDR3: ASSPTATGSQPQH

V: TRBV6-1
CDR3: ASSVGVGRQGRYGYT

V: TRBV7-3
CDR3: ASSSMGQQNTEAF

V: TRBV18
CDR3: ASSPAGGSYEQY

V: TRBV7-2
CDR3: ASSFEDRYGYT

V: TRBV27
CDR3: ASSLSTGSTDTQY

V: TRBV7-3
CDR3: ASSLGTANTGELF

V: TRBV30
CDR3: AWSVFSSGNEQF

V: TRBV13
CDR3: ASSLGLAYEQY

V: TRBV7-9
CDR3: ASSLVEGTQGGYT

V: TRBV7-9
CDR3: ASSLVGANTEAF

V: TRBV7-9
CDR3: ASSLGWEVFETQY

V: TRBV16
CDR3: ASSQLRTSRNEQF

V: TRBV27
CDR3: ASSGTGTGSYEQY

V: TRBV6-4
CDR3: ASSDSAGGGTDTQY

V: TRBV19
CDR3: ASSRQTGEAF

V: TRBV15
CDR3: ATRQGATYEQY

V: TRBV28
CDR3: ASRRQGAAYEQY

V: TRBV6-5
CDR3: ASTPDRASGAF

V: TRBV5-8
CDR3: ASSFSNEKLF

V: TRBV9
CDR3: ASEGRTNTGELF

V: TRBV7-9
CDR3: ASSLAGDWQETQY

V: TRBV27
CDR3: ASSLAGGPWEQY

V: TRBV6-5
CDR3: ASSYSTSGSSYEQY

V: TRBV5-4
CDR3: ASNPGTTNTGELF

V: TRBV28
CDR3: ASSFSPPDSGLPRGKQF

V: TRBV6-5
CDR3: ASSRTGGERGYT

V: TRBV7-7
CDR3: ASSLSAGDVGTQY

V: TRBV25-1
CDR3: ASSPGPGYGYT

V: TRBV2
CDR3: ASSVAAAEAF

V: TRBV27
CDR3: ASSLSAGAGLEGYT

V: TRBV5-1
CDR3: ASSLRADPYEQY

V: TRBV11-2
CDR3: ASSLGLPYEQY

V: TRBV2
CDR3: ASSATGASETQY

V: TRBV28
CDR3: ASKGGGNSPLH

V: TRBV5-1
CDR3: ASSLGQTDGEKLF

V: TRBV5-1
CDR3: ASSLGQGRETQY

V: TRBV19
CDR3: ASRRRGRAGANVLT

V: TRBV27
CDR3: ASSPRIGTASTQY

V: TRBV2
CDR3: ASNPRDTLLTLH

V: TRBV11-2
CDR3: ASSLGTGGEETQY

V: TRBV27
CDR3: ARGTGGPPYNEQF